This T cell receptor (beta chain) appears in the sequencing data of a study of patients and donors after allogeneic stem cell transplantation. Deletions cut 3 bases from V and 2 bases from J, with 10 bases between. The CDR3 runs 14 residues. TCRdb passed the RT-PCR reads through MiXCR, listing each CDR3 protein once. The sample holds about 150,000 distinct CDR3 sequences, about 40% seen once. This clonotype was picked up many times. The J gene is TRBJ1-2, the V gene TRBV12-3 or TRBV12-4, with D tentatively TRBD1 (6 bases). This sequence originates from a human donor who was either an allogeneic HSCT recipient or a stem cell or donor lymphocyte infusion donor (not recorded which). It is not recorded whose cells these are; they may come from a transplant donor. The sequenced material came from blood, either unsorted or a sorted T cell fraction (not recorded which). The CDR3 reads CASSLADRNYGYTF. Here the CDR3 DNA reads TGTGCCAGCAGTTTGGCTGACAGGAACTATGGCTACACCTTC.